The 10 T cell receptor beta chains below all came from one sample that was sequenced in a study of T cells in tuberculosis. Using immunoSEQ multiplex PCR, the repertoire was profiled, and TCRdb retains in-frame clones only, with some absent. The table shows under 35,000 clones, with roughly 94% occurring only once. The specimen was PBMCs. The receptors come from a donor aged 10-29 years with latent tuberculosis or without tuberculosis infection.

The chain is built from TRBV11-2 and TRBJ2-7, with 8 bases matching TRBD1. Germline V gene sequence: CDR1 SGHAT, CDR2 FQNNGV. Germline trimming cut 3 bases from V and 1 base from J; bases unmatched to any gene: 11. The CDR3 sequence is 17 residues long. CDR3 sequence (DNA): TGTGCCAGCAGCTTGGGCCCAACCGGGACAGGTTCCTACGAGCAGTACTTC. As protein: CASSLGPTGTGSYEQYF.

V is TRBV5-5 and J is TRBJ2-7, with D unclear. Trimming stripped 1 base from V and 2 bases from J, with 7 bases between. The CDR3 sequence is 13 residues long. Germline CDR1 is SGHKS and CDR2 is YYEKEE (reference sequence). CDR3 amino acids: CASSLSPTYEQYF. The CDR3 DNA sequence: TGTGCCAGCAGCTTGAGCCCAACCTACGAGCAGTACTTC.

The chain recombines TRBV6-1 with TRBJ1-2; 7 nucleotides align to TRBD1. The CDR3 length is 16 residues. Germline assignment: CDR1 MNHNS and CDR2 SASEGT. V lost 3 bases to trimming and J lost 0 bases; unmatched junction nucleotides: 7. The CDR3 sequence: CASSDRGTATNYGYTF. CDR3 in DNA: TGTGCCAGCAGTGACAGGGGGACGGCCACTAACTATGGCTACACCTTC.

The chain is built from TRBV28 and TRBJ1-5, with 8 bases fitting TRBD1. Per germline, CDR1 MDHEN and CDR2 SYDVKM. V was clipped by 6 bases and J by 7 bases; unmatched bases: 2. This CDR3 contains 12 residues. The CDR3 reads CASRQGGQPQHF. The DNA for the CDR3 is TGTGCCAGCAGACAGGGGGGACAGCCCCAGCATTTT.

This clone came up once. The chain carries TRBV7-2 and TRBJ2-7; 9 bases are shared with TRBD2. The germline V gene has CDR1 SGHTA and CDR2 FQGNSA. V was pared by 4 bases and J by 6 bases, with 7 bases of the junction left unmatched. This CDR3 region has 14 residues. The CDR3: CASSSGLATGEQYF. The CDR3 nucleotides read TGTGCCAGCAGCTCGGGACTAGCTACTGGCGAGCAGTACTTC.

The chain couples TRBV6-6 to TRBJ2-7; TRBD2 is a possible D gene (6 bases). Deletions cut 4 bases from V and 3 bases from J, with 7 bases between. Germline loops: CDR1 MNHNY, CDR2 SVGAGI (reference sequence). The CDR3 sequence is 12 residues long. CDR3 sequence reads: CASSSGGYEQYF. The CDR3 region has the DNA TGTGCCAGCAGTTCCGGGGGCTACGAGCAGTACTTC.

The chain employs TRBV28 and TRBJ1-2, with D unresolved. V was clipped by 4 bases and J by 0 bases, with 6 bases between them. The germline V gene has CDR1 MDHEN and CDR2 SYDVKM. The CDR3 runs to 13 residues. The CDR3: CASSYTANYGYTF. The CDR3 DNA follows: TGTGCCAGCAGTTATACAGCTAACTATGGCTACACCTTC.

The V and J genes are TRBV5-1 and TRBJ2-2; D possibly corresponds to TRBD2 (6 bases). V was pared by 3 bases and J by 5 bases, with 14 bases between. The V gene's germline CDR1 is SGHRS and CDR2 YFSETQ. There are 15 residues in the CDR3. CDR3 sequence reads: CASSSSTSLTGELFF. In DNA, the CDR3 is TGCGCCAGCAGCTCCTCCACTAGCCTAACCGGGGAGCTGTTTTTT.

J is TRBJ2-1 and V is TRBV4-1; D gene uncertain. This CDR3 is 17 amino acids long. The V end was cut by 2 bases, the J end by 0 bases, with 14 bases between. Germline V CDR1 and CDR2: MGHRA, YSYEKL. The CDR3 reads CASSQPPYSSSYNEQFF. In DNA, the CDR3 is TGCGCCAGCAGCCAACCGCCGTATTCTAGCTCCTACAATGAGCAGTTCTTC.

The chain combines TRBV9 with TRBJ1-2; no firm D call. Germline CDR1 is SGDLS and CDR2 is YYNGEE. Trimming took 4 bases from V and 6 from J, leaving 19 bases between them. The CDR3 extends over 15 amino acids. CDR3 bases: TGTGCCAGCAGCTCCCGGAGGAGGGCCTTGCATGGCTACACCTTC. It translates to CASSSRRRALHGYTF.